One sample yielded the 7 T cell receptor beta chains listed below, sequenced in a study of T cell responses to AZD1222 COVID-19 vaccine. The data were produced by immunoSEQ multiplex PCR, yet TCRdb's version contains in-frame clones alone and is incomplete. The data hold approximately 140,000 clones, with roughly 94% observed a single time. The material was peripheral blood, obtained on day 0 of AZD1222 vaccination. These TCRs come from an adult in good health.

This clone has just one count. The chain joins TRBV11-3 to TRBJ2-2; TRBD2 agrees at 14 bases. This CDR3 has 16 residues. V lost 4 bases and J lost 4; bases outside the gene matches: 2. The V gene's germline CDR1 is SGHNT and CDR2 YENEEA. The CDR3 sequence: CASSSTSGRGTGELFF. As DNA, the CDR3 is TGTGCCAGCAGCTCGACTAGCGGGAGGGGCACCGGGGAGCTGTTTTTT.

V is TRBV12-3 or TRBV12-4 and J is TRBJ1-1, with D unresolved. The CDR3 totals 13 residues. Trimming removed 2 bases from V and 2 bases from J, with 6 bases in between. CDR3 protein: CASSLWDNTEAFF. The CDR3 DNA follows: TGTGCCAGCAGTTTATGGGATAACACTGAAGCTTTCTTT.

The V call is TRBV19, the J call TRBJ2-5; 7 bases are a match to TRBD1. Trimming took 7 bases from V and 4 from J; bases not matched to a gene: 15. The CDR3 covers 16 residues. Germline lookup yields CDR1 LNHDA and CDR2 SQIVND (reference sequence). The CDR3 reads CASKRRIDRVGETQYF. The CDR3 nucleotides read TGTGCCAGTAAACGTCGAATCGACAGGGTCGGAGAGACCCAGTACTTC.

The V and J genes are TRBV5-1 and TRBJ2-5; either TRBD1 or TRBD2 may supply D (6 bases each). The CDR3 sequence is 14 residues long. The ends were cut back, 4 bases at V and 4 bases at J, with 14 bases in the middle. Germline V gene data show CDR1 as SGHRS and CDR2 as YFSETQ. The DNA for the CDR3 is TGCGCCAGCAGCCCCCACGGGGGCGGAGAGACCCAGTACTTC. Translated: CASSPHGGGETQYF.

This chain uses TRBV27 with TRBJ2-3; no clear D. The CDR3 sequence is 16 residues long. V was trimmed by 2 bases and J by 6 bases, leaving 18 bases between them. Germline lookup yields CDR1 MNHEY and CDR2 SMNVEV (reference sequence). In DNA form, the CDR3 reads TGTGCCAGCAGTTTAGATAGCAACCCATCAGCCGATACGCAGTATTTT. It codes for CASSLDSNPSADTQYF.

The chain recombines TRBV7-9 with TRBJ1-4; possible D gene TRBD1, 5 bases. Germline V CDR1 and CDR2: SEHNR, FQNEAQ (reference sequence). This CDR3 is built from 14 residues. V lost 2 bases, J lost 7 bases, and 11 bases lay in between. CDR3 sequence: CASSLRQGSEKLFF. The CDR3 DNA is TGTGCCAGCAGCTTAAGGCAGGGTAGTGAAAAACTGTTTTTT.

The chain is built from TRBV9 and TRBJ1-2, with D unclear. V was pared by 3 bases and J by 1 base, with 7 bases between. CDR1 and CDR2 (germline): SGDLS, YYNGEE. The CDR3 length is 13 residues. The CDR3 DNA reads TGTGCCAGCAGCGAAGCCGGTAACTATGGCTACACCTTC. As protein: CASSEAGNYGYTF. Full variable domain (rest looked up from reference TRBV9 and TRBJ1-2): DSGVTQTPKHLITATGQRVTLRCSPRSGDLSVYWYQQSLDQGLQFLIQYYNGEERAKGNILERFSAQQFPDLHSELNLSSLELGDSALYFCASSEAGNYGYTFGSGTRLTVV.